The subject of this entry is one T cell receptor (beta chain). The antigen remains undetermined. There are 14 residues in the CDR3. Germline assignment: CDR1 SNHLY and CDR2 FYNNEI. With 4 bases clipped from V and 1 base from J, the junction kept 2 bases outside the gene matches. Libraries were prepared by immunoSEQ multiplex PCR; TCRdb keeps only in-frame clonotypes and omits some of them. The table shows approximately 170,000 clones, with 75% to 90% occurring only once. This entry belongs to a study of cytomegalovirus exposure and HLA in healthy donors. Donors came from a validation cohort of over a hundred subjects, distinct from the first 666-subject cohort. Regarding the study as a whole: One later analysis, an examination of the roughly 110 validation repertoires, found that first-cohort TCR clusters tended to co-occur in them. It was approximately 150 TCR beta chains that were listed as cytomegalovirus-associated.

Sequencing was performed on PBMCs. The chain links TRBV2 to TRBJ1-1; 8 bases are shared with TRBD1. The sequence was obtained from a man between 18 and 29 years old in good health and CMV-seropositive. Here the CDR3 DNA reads TGTGCCAGCAGTGCTGACAGGGGGAACACTGAAGCTTTCTTT. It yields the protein CASSADRGNTEAFF.